Listed below are T cell receptor beta chains from one sample, sequenced in a study of vaccination and CD4 T cells after COVID-19. For these receptors, no antigen is known. From the PCR reads, TCRdb called clonotypes with MiXCR, one entry per CDR3 protein. The sample records some 10,000 distinct CDR3 sequences, 45% to 60% being singletons. Sequenced input: CD4+ T cells from blood, cultured in vitro. The origin of the receptors is a human donor who had recovered from COVID-19. The CDR3 runs from the conserved cysteine through the conserved F or W. Each record gives: D gene, V gene, clone size, J gene, CDR3 DNA, CDR3 protein. The D gene is left open where the match is weak. Size tells how often a clone was seen (once, few, many) or the class of an expanded clone, and some rows leave it out.

-	TRBV18	-	TRBJ2-5	TGTGCCAGCTCACCACCGGGGGGATTCGGAGAGACCCAGTACTTC	CASSPPGGFGETQYF
-	TRBV6-1	-	TRBJ1-1	TGTGCCAGCACAGGCTCAACCCGTGGGGCTTTCTTT	CASTGSTRGAFF
TRBD1	TRBV6-1	-	TRBJ1-2	TGTGCCAGCAGTCGACCGGGACAGGGGCGCTATGGCTACACCTTC	CASSRPGQGRYGYTF
-	TRBV2	few	TRBJ1-1	TGTGCCAGCGTAAGGGAAGCGTTCACTGAAGCTTTCTTT	CASVREAFTEAFF
TRBD1	TRBV11-3	-	TRBJ2-3	TGTGCCAGCAGCTTAAGGCGGGACAGGGGTACAGATACGCAGTATTTT	CASSLRRDRGTDTQYF
-	TRBV21-1	-	TRBJ2-5	TGTGCATCCATCGGCCAAGAGACCCAGTACTTC	CASIGQETQYF
-	TRBV7-9	-	TRBJ2-3	TGTGCCAGCAGCTTAGCGGGGGGCCGGGGAGATACGCAGTATTTT	CASSLAGGRGDTQYF
TRBD1	TRBV5-6	-	TRBJ2-5	TGTGCCAGCAGCTTGCCTGGACAGGGGGAGACCCAGTACTTC	CASSLPGQGETQYF
-	TRBV30	few	TRBJ2-7	TGTGCCTGGAGCGCCCGGGGCCACGAGCAGTACTTC	CAWSARGHEQYF
-	TRBV7-6	-	TRBJ1-2	TGTGCCAGCAGCTTAGCGGGAGGGATCTATGGCTACACCTTC	CASSLAGGIYGYTF
-	TRBV30	few	TRBJ1-6	TGTGCCTGGAGTGTACAGAAAAGACGGTCCTATAATTCACCCCTCCACTTT	CAWSVQKRRSYNSPLHF
TRBD1	TRBV2	-	TRBJ2-1	TGTGCCAGCAGTGATTATTGGACAGGGGGCCTTCAGCGCAATGAGCAGTTCTTC	CASSDYWTGGLQRNEQFF
TRBD1	TRBV20-1	-	TRBJ1-2	TGCAGTGCTAGAAAACCGGGACAGCCATATGGCTGCACCTTC	CSARKPGQPYGCTF
-	TRBV2	-	TRBJ1-5	TGTGCCAGCAGTGAAGGGCAGGGTTCTTTCGAGCCCCAGCATTTT	CASSEGQGSFEPQHF
-	TRBV7-2	-	TRBJ2-3	TGTGCCAGCAGCCTAGCGTTCCGTGGGGCCGGGGAAGATACGCAGTATTTT	CASSLAFRGAGEDTQYF
TRBD1	TRBV7-2	-	TRBJ2-5	TGTGCCAGCAGCTTAGATTGGACAGGGGTATCGGAGACCCAGTACTTC	CASSLDWTGVSETQYF
TRBD2	TRBV6-5	-	TRBJ2-1	TGTGCCAGCAGTTACCAACTAAAACTAGCGGGGGGCAGACCAAGCTCCTACAATGAGCAGTTCTTC	CASSYQLKLAGGRPSSYNEQFF
-	TRBV6-1	few	TRBJ1-4	TGTGCCAGCAGCGACCCCCCCTCCGCCGGGACTATGTTTTTT	CASSDPPSAGTMFF